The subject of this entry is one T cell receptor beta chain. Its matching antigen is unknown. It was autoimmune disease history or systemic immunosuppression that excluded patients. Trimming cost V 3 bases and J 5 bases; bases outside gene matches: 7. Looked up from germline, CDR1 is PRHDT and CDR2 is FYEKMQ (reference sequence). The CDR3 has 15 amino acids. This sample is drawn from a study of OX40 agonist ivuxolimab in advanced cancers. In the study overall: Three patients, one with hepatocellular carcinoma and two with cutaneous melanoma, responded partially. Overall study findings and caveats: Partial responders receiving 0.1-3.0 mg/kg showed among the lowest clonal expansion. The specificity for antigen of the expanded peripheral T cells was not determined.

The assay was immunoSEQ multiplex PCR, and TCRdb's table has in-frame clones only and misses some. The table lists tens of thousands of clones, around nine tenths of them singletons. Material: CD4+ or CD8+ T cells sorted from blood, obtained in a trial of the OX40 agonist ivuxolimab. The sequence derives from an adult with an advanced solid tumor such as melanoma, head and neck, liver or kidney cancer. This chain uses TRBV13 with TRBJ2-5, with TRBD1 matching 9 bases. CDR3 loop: CASSFEFDRGETQYF. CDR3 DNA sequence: TGTGCCAGCAGCTTCGAGTTCGACAGGGGGGAGACCCAGTACTTC.